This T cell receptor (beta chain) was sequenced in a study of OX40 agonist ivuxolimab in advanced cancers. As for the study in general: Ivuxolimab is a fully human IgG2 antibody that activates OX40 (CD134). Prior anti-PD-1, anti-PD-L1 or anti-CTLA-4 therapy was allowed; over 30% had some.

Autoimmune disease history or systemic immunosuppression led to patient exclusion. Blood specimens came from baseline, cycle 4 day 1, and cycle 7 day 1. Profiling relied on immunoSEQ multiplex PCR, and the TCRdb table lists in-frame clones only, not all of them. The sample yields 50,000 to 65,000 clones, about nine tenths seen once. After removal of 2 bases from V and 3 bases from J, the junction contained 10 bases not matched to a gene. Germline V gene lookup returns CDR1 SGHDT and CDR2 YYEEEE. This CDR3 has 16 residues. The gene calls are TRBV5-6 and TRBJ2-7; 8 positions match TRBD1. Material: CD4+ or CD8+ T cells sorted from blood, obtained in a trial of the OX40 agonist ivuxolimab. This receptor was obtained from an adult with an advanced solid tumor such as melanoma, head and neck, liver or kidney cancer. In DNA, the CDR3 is TGTGCCAGCAGCTTTCTTGGCAGGGGGCTAGTCTACGAGCAGTACTTC. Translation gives CASSFLGRGLVYEQYF.